One sample yielded the 7 T cell receptor beta chains listed below, sequenced in a study of T cells in Graves' hyperthyroidism and ophthalmopathy. RNA transcripts were the template for amplifying TCR beta CDR3 regions. The HTBI set primed first-round TCR CDR3 RT-PCR. TCRdb re-derived calls from the multiplex PCR reads in MiXCR, one entry per CDR3 protein. The data contain around 350,000 distinct CDR3 sequences, about 20% of them seen just once; the ten biggest clones take up about 4%. The specimen was blood. These receptors all come from a woman under 30 with Graves' hyperthyroidism.

This clonotype showed up many times. The chain is built from TRBV7-9 and TRBJ2-2; D may be TRBD2 (5 bases). Trimming took 2 bases from V and 4 from J, leaving 11 bases between them. The CDR3 loop spans 15 amino acids. Per germline, CDR1 SEHNR and CDR2 FQNEAQ (reference sequence). Here the CDR3 reads CASSLIREGTGELFF. CDR3 in DNA: TGTGCCAGCAGCTTAATAAGAGAGGGCACCGGGGAGCTGTTTTTT. Combining the CDR3 with reference TRBV7-9 and TRBJ2-2 gives the whole variable domain DTGVSQNPRHKITKRGQNVTFRCDPISEHNRLYWYRQTLGQGPEFLTYFQNEAQLEKSRLLSDRFSAERPKGSFSTLEIQRTEQGDSAMYLCASSLIREGTGELFFGEGSRLTVL.

The table lists this clonotype with many counts. This chain links TRBV20-1 with TRBJ2-7; 9 nucleotides agree with TRBD2. This CDR3 has 17 amino acids. V was clipped by 6 bases and J by 3 bases; unmatched bases: 18. Germline V gene sequence: CDR1 DFQATT, CDR2 SNEGSKA (reference sequence). The CDR3 coding sequence is TGCAGTGCCACTCCTTGGGGACTAGCAGGGAAAGGCTACGAGCAGTACTTC. Translating it yields CSATPWGLAGKGYEQYF.

This clonotype showed up just a few times. V usage is TRBV11-1 and J usage is TRBJ1-2; D uncertain. The V end was cut by 5 bases, the J end by 7 bases, with 20 bases between. This CDR3 comprises 15 residues. Germline lookup yields CDR1 SGHAT and CDR2 FQDESV (reference sequence). CDR3 in amino acids: CASSLSVLGFAGYTF. The CDR3, as DNA: TGTGCCAGCAGCCTCTCAGTCTTGGGATTTGCTGGCTACACCTTC.

Details on this clonotype: A much more abundant neighbour one base away suggests this may be a read error. V usage is TRBV5-6 and J usage is TRBJ2-5; D is unclear. The V and J ends lost 2 bases and 9 bases respectively, with 14 bases between them. Germline CDR1 SGHDT, CDR2 YYEEEE. There are 13 residues in the CDR3. The CDR3 bases are TGTGCCAGCAGCTTTGTAGAGCGTGAGGCCCAGTACTTC. This encodes CASSFVEREAQYF.

On this clonotype: A much larger clone lies one base from this, so it may be a read error. The chain links TRBV4-3 to TRBJ2-7, with D possibly TRBD2 on 6 matching bases. This CDR3 is 14 amino acids long. Between the trimmed V and J ends, which lost 6 bases and 4 bases, there was a span of 16 bases. Germline loops: CDR1 LGHNA, CDR2 YSLEER. CDR3 sequence reads: CASSFVRELYEQYF. CDR3 nucleotides: TGCGCCAGCAGTTTTGTGCGGGAATTATACGAGCAGTACTTC.

This clonotype has ten or more counts. V is TRBV11-2 and J is TRBJ2-7; tentative D call: TRBD1 (5 bases). The CDR3 is 14 amino acids. Trimming stripped 7 bases from V and 1 base from J, with 14 bases between. Germline CDR1 SGHAT, CDR2 FQNNGV. CDR3 region: CASTTTVSSYEQYF. The CDR3 coding sequence is TGTGCCAGCACCACGACAGTCAGTTCCTACGAGCAGTACTTC.

This clonotype was seen many times. This chain connects TRBV9 to TRBJ2-2, with no clear D. The CDR3 has 15 residues. Trimming cost V 0 bases and J 3 bases, with 9 bases left between them. CDR1 is SGDLS, CDR2 YYNGEE, per germline. The CDR3: CASSVGGSDTGELFF. In DNA, the CDR3 is TGTGCCAGCAGCGTAGGCGGCAGCGACACCGGGGAGCTGTTTTTT.